This T cell receptor beta chain was sequenced in a study of T cell responses to AZD1222 COVID-19 vaccine. Trimming removed 3 bases from V and 3 bases from J, with 11 bases in between. Germline loops: CDR1 MNHEY, CDR2 SMNVEV (reference sequence). The CDR3 has 14 residues. Sequencing was performed with immunoSEQ multiplex PCR; in TCRdb, only in-frame clones are kept and a portion is missing. The data hold 180,000 or so clones, with around 90% observed a single time. Sequenced material: peripheral blood, taken 28 days after the second AZD1222 dose. The chain has TRBV27 and TRBJ1-1; D is uncertain. The TCR comes from an adult who received the AZD1222 COVID-19 vaccine. The CDR3 DNA reads TGTGCCAGCAGTTTTCGAGACAAAGACACTGAAGCTTTCTTT. It encodes CASSFRDKDTEAFF.